Following are 27 T cell receptor beta chains from one sample sequenced in a study of OX40 agonist ivuxolimab in advanced cancers. The method was the immunoSEQ multiplex PCR assay. Sourced from immuneACCESS, this table was stored by TCRdb with only in-frame sequences that have V and J called. A share of the clones is absent; for the studies checked, an unresolved V gene accounts for under half, and the remainder has no known explanation. The sample profile shows around 140,000 clones; 75% to 95% of them were found once. Approximately 1% of the sample rests with the top ten. This specimen consisted of CD4+ or CD8+ T cells sorted from blood, obtained in a trial of the OX40 agonist ivuxolimab. These receptors all come from an adult with an advanced solid tumor such as melanoma, head and neck, liver or kidney cancer.

The chain joins TRBV6-5 to TRBJ1-1; a weak D match, TRBD1 (5 bases). Germline assignment: CDR1 MNHEY and CDR2 SVGAGI. Trimming cost V 0 bases and J 1 base, with 9 bases left between them. The CDR3 spans 15 residues. The chain's CDR3 is CASSYSGQKNTEAFF. Written as DNA, the CDR3 is TGTGCCAGCAGTTACTCTGGACAAAAGAACACTGAAGCTTTCTTT.

CDR3 in amino acids: CASSLPQAGNTEAFF. CDR3 coding DNA: TGTGCCAGTAGCCTACCGCAGGCTGGGAACACTGAAGCTTTCTTT. V gene TRBV19 combines with J gene TRBJ1-1; D is unresolved. V lost 6 bases to trimming and J lost 1 base, with 15 bases between them. The germline gives CDR1 LNHDA, CDR2 SQIVND (reference sequence). The CDR3 is 15 amino acids.

V is TRBV5-1 and J is TRBJ1-1; no reliable D call. The CDR3 loop spans 13 amino acids. CDR1 SGHRS and CDR2 YFSETQ come from the germline V gene. The germline V and J ends were trimmed by 0 bases and 4 bases, with 7 bases remaining between them. CDR3 sequence (DNA): TGCGCCAGCAGCTTGGTTGTACTCACTGAAGCTTTCTTT. Amino acid sequence: CASSLVVLTEAFF.

The chain joins TRBV6-1 to TRBJ2-3; 7 bases agree with TRBD1. J lost 2 bases, V lost 5 bases, and 4 bases had no gene match. Germline CDR1 is MNHNS and CDR2 is SASEGT. CDR3 size: 14 residues. CDR3 region: CASSRDRPTDTQYF. CDR3 bases: TGTGCCAGCAGTCGGGACAGACCCACAGATACGCAGTATTTT.

The chain recombines TRBV2 with TRBJ2-1; 10 bases fit TRBD1. Germline values: CDR1 SNHLY, CDR2 FYNNEI. This CDR3 is built from 14 residues. The J segment lost 8 bases and the V segment lost 7 bases, leaving 8 bases of the junction unmatched. CDR3 nucleotides: TGTGCCAGCAAGGACAGGGGGACTCGCTATGAGCAGTTCTTC. This encodes CASKDRGTRYEQFF.

The V gene is TRBV13, the J gene TRBJ2-3, with 15 nucleotides matching TRBD2. CDR1 PRHDT and CDR2 FYEKMQ come from the germline V gene (reference sequence). CDR3 size: 18 residues. Trimming cost V 5 bases and J 8 bases; bases outside gene matches: 14. The CDR3 region has the DNA TGTGCCAGCAGCCGAGGACTAGCGGGAGGGGTAGCCCAGGGTACGCAGTATTTT. It is translated as CASSRGLAGGVAQGTQYF.

The chain is built from TRBV7-2 and TRBJ1-2; D remains ambiguous. Germline-derived CDR1 and CDR2 are SGHTA and FQGNSA. This CDR3 is built from 13 residues. V gave up 2 bases and J gave up 5 bases, with 9 bases separating them. Written as DNA, the CDR3 is TGTGCCAGCAGCTTACGACACTCATATGGCTACACCTTC. This codes for CASSLRHSYGYTF.

The chain joins TRBV5-1 to TRBJ1-3; D call uncertain. Trimming removed 0 bases from V and 2 bases from J, with 12 bases in between. The CDR3 covers 16 residues. Germline V gives CDR1 SGHRS, CDR2 YFSETQ. The CDR3 loop reads CASSLEVSNTGNTIYF. The CDR3 DNA reads TGCGCCAGCAGCTTGGAGGTTTCCAACACTGGAAACACCATATATTTT.

The table lists this clone with a count of one. The chain joins TRBV11-2 to TRBJ1-2; no clear D. V lost 0 bases and J 6 bases, leaving 8 bases between the germline ends. The germline V gene has CDR1 SGHAT and CDR2 FQNNGV. This CDR3 spans 13 amino acids. The CDR3 DNA is TGTGCCAGCAGCTTAGAAGGTCAGGATGGCTACACCTTC. Protein: CASSLEGQDGYTF.

The chain employs TRBV28 and TRBJ1-4; D gene uncertain. This CDR3 is 13 amino acids long. Germline V gives CDR1 MDHEN, CDR2 SYDVKM. Between the trimmed V and J ends, which lost 3 bases and 2 bases, there was a span of 4 bases. The CDR3 loop is CASSFGTNEKLFF. CDR3 in DNA: TGTGCCAGCAGTTTCGGCACTAATGAAAAACTGTTTTTT.

Only one count was recorded for this clone. J is TRBJ1-4 and V is TRBV4-2, with TRBD1 matching over 7 bases. Germline lookup yields CDR1 LGHNA and CDR2 YNFKEQ. The CDR3 is made up of 14 amino acids. V shed 7 bases, J shed 6 bases, and the junction held 8 bases outside the gene matches. The DNA of the CDR3 is TGTGCCAGCAACAGCCAGGGGGGCGATGAAAAACTGTTTTTT. This codes for CASNSQGGDEKLFF.

This clone was detected only once. The CDR3 sequence: CASSVSSGSHYNEQFF. DNA for the CDR3: TGTGCCAGCAGCGTTTCTAGCGGGAGTCATTACAATGAGCAGTTCTTC. The chain uses TRBV9 and TRBJ2-1, with 10 bases aligning to TRBD2. The CDR3 is made up of 16 amino acids. After removal of 2 bases from V and 4 bases from J, the junction contained 6 bases not matched to a gene. Looked up from germline, CDR1 is SGDLS and CDR2 is YYNGEE.

This chain links TRBV5-1 with TRBJ1-1; D gene uncertain. Trimming removed 5 bases from V and 1 base from J, with 9 bases in between. CDR3 length equals 13 residues. Germline CDR1 is SGHRS and CDR2 is YFSETQ. The CDR3 region is CASRTGRNTEAFF. CDR3 nucleotides: TGCGCCAGCAGAACCGGCCGGAACACTGAAGCTTTCTTT. Full variable domain (rest looked up from reference TRBV5-1 and TRBJ1-1): KAGVTQTPRYLIKTRGQQVTLSCSPISGHRSVSWYQQTPGQGLQFLFEYFSETQRNKGNFPGRFSGRQFSNSRSEMNVSTLELGDSALYLCASRTGRNTEAFFGQGTRLTVV.

The V call is TRBV7-2, the J call TRBJ1-5; D is ambiguous. V was trimmed by 1 base and J by 7 bases, leaving 8 bases between them. Germline V gene sequence: CDR1 SGHTA, CDR2 FQGNSA. This CDR3 spans 13 amino acids. CDR3 in amino acids: CASSLEMGQPQHF. The DNA for the CDR3 is TGTGCCAGCAGCTTAGAGATGGGGCAGCCCCAGCATTTT.

This clone is a singleton in its sample. The chain has TRBV18 and TRBJ1-1; D gene ambiguous. The germline V and J ends were trimmed by 3 bases and 2 bases, with 13 bases remaining between them. This CDR3 region has 15 residues. Germline V CDR1 and CDR2: KGHSH, LQKENI. CDR3 sequence (DNA): TGTGCCAGCTCACCTCGGACGGTGACTAACACTGAAGCTTTCTTT. This sequence encodes CASSPRTVTNTEAFF.

The CDR3 bases are TGCGCCAGCAGCTTGGGGTATGAAGGGTGGAGCTCCTACAATGAGCAGTTCTTC. Its translation: CASSLGYEGWSSYNEQFF. The chain uses TRBV5-1 and TRBJ2-1; no clear D gene. V was cut by 0 bases and J by 0 bases, with 16 bases left in between. The CDR3 consists of 18 residues. CDR1 and CDR2 (germline): SGHRS, YFSETQ.

This clone was recorded a few times. The V and J genes are TRBV11-2 and TRBJ1-5, with D unresolved. This CDR3 is 15 amino acids long. Germline V gene data show CDR1 as SGHAT and CDR2 as FQNNGV. V shed 0 bases and J shed 3 bases, with 9 bases lying between them. The DNA of the CDR3 is TGTGCCAGCAGCTTAGAACCATTCGACAATCAGCCCCAGCATTTT. It specifies CASSLEPFDNQPQHF.

The genes are TRBV29-1 and TRBJ1-1; no clear D gene. The germline V and J ends were trimmed by 1 base and 0 bases, with 3 bases remaining between them. The germline V gene has CDR1 SQVTM and CDR2 ANQGSEA. The CDR3 consists of 12 residues. CDR3 DNA sequence: TGCAGCGTTGAAGGGCTGAACACTGAAGCTTTCTTT. Encoded protein: CSVEGLNTEAFF.

Only a few counts were recorded for this clone. The chain uses TRBV7-9 and TRBJ1-1; no definite D call. Trimming stripped 6 bases from V and 7 bases from J, with 12 bases between. The CDR3 spans 12 residues. Germline V lookup: CDR1 SEHNR, CDR2 FQNEAQ (reference sequence). The CDR3 region has the DNA TGTGCCAGCAGTCTTACCGGGAATGAAGCTTTCTTT. Translated, it gives CASSLTGNEAFF.

The V gene is TRBV6-1, the J gene TRBJ1-5; the D gene is possibly TRBD1 (6 bases). The CDR3 spans 13 residues. Trimming took off 5 bases at V and 8 bases at J, with 13 bases between the two ends. CDR1 and CDR2 from the germline V gene are MNHNS and SASEGT. The CDR3 spells CASSPGDPEPQHF. The CDR3 DNA reads as TGTGCCAGCAGTCCAGGGGACCCCGAGCCCCAGCATTTT.

The genes are TRBV7-3 and TRBJ2-1, with D unclear. This CDR3 comprises 17 residues. V was trimmed by 3 bases and J by 1 base, leaving 16 bases between them. CDR1 and CDR2 (germline): SGHTA, FQGTGA. This chain's CDR3 is CASSLRSGPLSYNEQFF. CDR3 nucleotide sequence: TGTGCCAGCAGCTTGAGGTCAGGCCCCCTTTCCTACAATGAGCAGTTCTTC. Based on the CDR3 plus reference TRBV7-3 and TRBJ2-1, the full variable domain is GAGVSQTPSNKVTEKGKYVELRCDPISGHTALYWYRQSLGQGPEFLIYFQGTGAADDSGLPNDRFFAVRPEGSVSTLKIQRTERGDSAVYLCASSLRSGPLSYNEQFFGPGTRLTVL.

The V and J genes are TRBV5-1 and TRBJ2-5, with a tentative D call TRBD2 (5 bases). The V and J ends lost 8 bases and 5 bases respectively, with 16 bases between them. The germline V gene has CDR1 SGHRS and CDR2 YFSETQ. The CDR3 runs 13 residues. DNA for the CDR3: TGCGCCAGTACTCACCTGGAGGACGAGACCCAGTACTTC. It is translated as CASTHLEDETQYF.

The rearrangement joins TRBV10-3 to TRBJ1-5; no firm D call. The germline gives CDR1 ENHRY, CDR2 SYGVKD. The ends were cut back, 6 bases at V and 1 base at J, with 10 bases in the middle. The CDR3 totals 14 residues. This chain's CDR3 is CAISPDLSNQPQHF. The CDR3 DNA sequence: TGTGCCATCAGCCCCGACCTGAGCAATCAGCCCCAGCATTTT.

The chain has TRBV11-3 and TRBJ2-2; a possible D gene is TRBD2 (6 bases). V was cut by 6 bases and J by 1 base, with 12 bases left in between. CDR3 length: 15 amino acids. Germline V gives CDR1 SGHNT, CDR2 YENEEA. Here the CDR3 reads CASRGGGGNTGELFF. CDR3 coding DNA: TGTGCCAGCAGGGGAGGCGGAGGGAACACCGGGGAGCTGTTTTTT.

The chain links TRBV30 to TRBJ2-2; D may be TRBD1 (6 bases). The CDR3 contains 13 residues. CDR1 is GTSNPN and CDR2 is SVGIG in the germline V gene (reference sequence). V lost 5 bases and J lost 1, with 8 bases in between. CDR3 bases: TGTGCCTGGGGGGGACAGAACACCGGGGAGCTGTTTTTT. This codes for CAWGGQNTGELFF. Full variable domain (rest looked up from reference TRBV30 and TRBJ2-2): SQTIHQWPATLVQPVGSPLSLECTVEGTSNPNLYWYRQAAGRGLQLLFYSVGIGQISSEVPQNLSASRPQDRQFILSSKKLLLSDSGFYLCAWGGQNTGELFFGEGSRLTVL.

V usage is TRBV5-1 and J usage is TRBJ2-7; D is ambiguous. Germline assignment: CDR1 SGHRS and CDR2 YFSETQ. The ends were cut back, 0 bases at V and 6 bases at J, with 13 bases in the middle. The CDR3 contains 14 residues. The CDR3 sequence is CASSLGATPREQYF. The DNA of the CDR3 is TGCGCCAGCAGCTTGGGTGCGACTCCCCGCGAGCAGTACTTC.

The V call is TRBV6-6, the J call TRBJ1-5, with D possibly TRBD1 on 6 matching bases. Per germline, CDR1 MNHNY and CDR2 SVGAGI (reference sequence). With 5 bases removed from V and 1 base from J, the gap between germline ends came to 6 bases. This CDR3 is 13 amino acids long. Here the CDR3 reads CASSDRSNQPQHF. CDR3 coding DNA: TGTGCCAGCAGTGACAGGAGCAATCAGCCCCAGCATTTT.